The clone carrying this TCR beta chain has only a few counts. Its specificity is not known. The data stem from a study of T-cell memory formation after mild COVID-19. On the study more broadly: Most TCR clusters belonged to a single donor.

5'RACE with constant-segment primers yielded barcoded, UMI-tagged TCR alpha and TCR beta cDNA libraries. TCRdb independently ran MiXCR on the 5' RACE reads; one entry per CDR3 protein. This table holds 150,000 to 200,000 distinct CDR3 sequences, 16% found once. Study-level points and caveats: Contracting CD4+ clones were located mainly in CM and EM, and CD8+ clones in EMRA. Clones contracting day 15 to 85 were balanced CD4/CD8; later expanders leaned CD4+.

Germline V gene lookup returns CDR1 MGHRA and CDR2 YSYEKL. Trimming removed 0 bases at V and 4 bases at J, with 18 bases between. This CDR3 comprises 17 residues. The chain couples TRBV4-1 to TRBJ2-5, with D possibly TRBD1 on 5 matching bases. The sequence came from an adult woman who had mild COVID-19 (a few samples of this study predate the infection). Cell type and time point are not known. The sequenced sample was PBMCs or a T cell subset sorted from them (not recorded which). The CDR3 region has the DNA TGCGCCAGCAGCCAAGATGTACGCGGCTCAAGGGGAGAGACCCAGTACTTC. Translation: CASSQDVRGSRGETQYF.